The entry below gives a single TCR beta chain sequence along with its context. Its antigen is not known. The entry originates in a study of T cell responses to AZD1222 COVID-19 vaccine. In the study overall: Some second doses came at about 4 weeks and others at about 12 weeks; these were pooled. Findings of the study overall: Clonal diversity may have been underestimated, and the donors were mostly white British, with more females than males.

The germline V gene has CDR1 MNHEY and CDR2 SVGAGI. This CDR3 has 15 residues. V trimming: 2 bases; J trimming: 6 bases; junction bases outside the gene matches: 5. TCRdb's table, derived via immunoSEQ multiplex PCR, lists solely in-frame clones and lacks some. The sample lists roughly 80,000 clones; about 92% were seen once. The sequence was obtained from an adult in good health. The V gene is TRBV6-5, the J gene TRBJ2-1; 9 nucleotides line up with TRBD1. The input for sequencing was peripheral blood, taken on day 0 of AZD1222 vaccination. The CDR3 here is CASSYDRGGSNEQFF. In DNA, the CDR3 is TGTGCCAGCAGTTACGACAGGGGGGGGTCCAATGAGCAGTTCTTC.